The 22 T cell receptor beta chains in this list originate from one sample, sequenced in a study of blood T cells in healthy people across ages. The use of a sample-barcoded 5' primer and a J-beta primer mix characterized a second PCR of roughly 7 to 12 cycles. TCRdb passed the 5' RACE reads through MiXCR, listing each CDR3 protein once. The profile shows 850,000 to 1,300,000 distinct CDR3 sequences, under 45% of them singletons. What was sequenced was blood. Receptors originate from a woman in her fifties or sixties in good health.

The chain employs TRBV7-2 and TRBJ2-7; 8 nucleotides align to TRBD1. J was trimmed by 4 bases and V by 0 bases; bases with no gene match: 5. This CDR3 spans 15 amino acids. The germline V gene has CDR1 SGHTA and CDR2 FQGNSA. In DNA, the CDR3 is TGTGCCAGCAGCTTAGCGCAGGGGGCTAGATACGAGCAGTACTTC. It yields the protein CASSLAQGARYEQYF.

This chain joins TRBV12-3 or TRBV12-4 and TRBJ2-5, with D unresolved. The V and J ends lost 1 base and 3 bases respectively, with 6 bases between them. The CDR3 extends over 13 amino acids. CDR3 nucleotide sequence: TGTGCCAGCAGTTTAGATCAAGAAGAGACCCAGTACTTC. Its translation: CASSLDQEETQYF.

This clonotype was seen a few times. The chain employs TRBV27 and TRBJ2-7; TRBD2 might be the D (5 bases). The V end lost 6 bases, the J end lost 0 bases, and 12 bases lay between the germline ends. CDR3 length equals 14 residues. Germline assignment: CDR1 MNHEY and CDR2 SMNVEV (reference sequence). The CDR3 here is CASRERYSSYEQYF. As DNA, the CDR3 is TGTGCCAGCAGAGAGCGGTACAGCTCCTACGAGCAGTACTTC.

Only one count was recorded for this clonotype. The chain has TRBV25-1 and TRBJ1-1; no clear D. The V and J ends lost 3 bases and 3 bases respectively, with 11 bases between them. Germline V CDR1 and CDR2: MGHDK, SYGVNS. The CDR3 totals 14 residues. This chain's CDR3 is CASSDSGGDTEAFF. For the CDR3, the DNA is TGTGCCAGCAGTGATAGTGGTGGGGACACTGAAGCTTTCTTT.

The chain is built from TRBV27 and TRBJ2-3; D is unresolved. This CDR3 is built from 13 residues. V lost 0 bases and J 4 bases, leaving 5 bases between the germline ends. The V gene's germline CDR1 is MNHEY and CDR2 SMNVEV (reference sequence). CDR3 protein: CASSLSLADTQYF. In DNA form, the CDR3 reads TGTGCCAGCAGTTTATCTCTAGCAGATACGCAGTATTTT.

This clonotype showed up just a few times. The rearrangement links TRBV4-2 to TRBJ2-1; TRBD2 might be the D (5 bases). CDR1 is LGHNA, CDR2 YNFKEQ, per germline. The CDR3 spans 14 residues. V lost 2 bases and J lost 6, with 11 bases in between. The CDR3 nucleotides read TGTGCCAGCAGCCAACCGCTAGAGGGCAATGAGCAGTTCTTC. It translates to CASSQPLEGNEQFF.

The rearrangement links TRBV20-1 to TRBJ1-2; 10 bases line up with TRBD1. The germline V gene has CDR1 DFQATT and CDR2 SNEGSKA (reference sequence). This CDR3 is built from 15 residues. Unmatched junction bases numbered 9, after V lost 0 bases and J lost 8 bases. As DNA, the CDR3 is TGCAGTGCTAGAGATCCTAGGACAGGGGGTGGGGGCTACACCTTC. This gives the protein CSARDPRTGGGGYTF.

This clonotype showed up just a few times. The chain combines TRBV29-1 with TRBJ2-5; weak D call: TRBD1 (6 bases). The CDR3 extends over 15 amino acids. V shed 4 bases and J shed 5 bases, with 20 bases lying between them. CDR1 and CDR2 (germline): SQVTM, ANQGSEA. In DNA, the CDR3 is TGCAGCGTTGGTGGAGCCTCAGGGGCAGGGGAGACCCAGTACTTC. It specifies CSVGGASGAGETQYF.

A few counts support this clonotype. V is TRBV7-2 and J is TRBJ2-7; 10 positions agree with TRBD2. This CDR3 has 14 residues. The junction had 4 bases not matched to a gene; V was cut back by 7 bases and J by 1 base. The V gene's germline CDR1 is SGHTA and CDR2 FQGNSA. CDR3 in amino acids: CASTTSGKSYEQYF. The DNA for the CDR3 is TGTGCCAGCACCACTAGCGGGAAGTCCTACGAGCAGTACTTC.

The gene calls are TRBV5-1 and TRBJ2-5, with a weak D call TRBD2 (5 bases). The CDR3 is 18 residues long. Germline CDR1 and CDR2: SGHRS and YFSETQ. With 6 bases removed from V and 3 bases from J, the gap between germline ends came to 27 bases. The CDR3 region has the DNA TGCGCCAGCACCCCTCACCACGCTTCCACTAGACTGAAAGAGACCCAGTACTTC. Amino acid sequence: CASTPHHASTRLKETQYF. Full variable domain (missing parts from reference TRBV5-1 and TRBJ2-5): KAGVTQTPRYLIKTRGQQVTLSCSPISGHRSVSWYQQTPGQGLQFLFEYFSETQRNKGNFPGRFSGRQFSNSRSEMNVSTLELGDSALYLCASTPHHASTRLKETQYFGPGTRLLVL.

The CDR3 DNA reads as TGTGCCAGCAGCCCCCATCTTGGGGAGCGGGGCTATGGCTACACCTTC. Translated, it gives CASSPHLGERGYGYTF. The chain joins TRBV7-8 to TRBJ1-2; no firm D call. CDR3 length: 16 residues. Germline assignment: CDR1 SGHVS and CDR2 FQNEAQ. Trimming took 5 bases from V and 4 from J, leaving 20 bases between them.

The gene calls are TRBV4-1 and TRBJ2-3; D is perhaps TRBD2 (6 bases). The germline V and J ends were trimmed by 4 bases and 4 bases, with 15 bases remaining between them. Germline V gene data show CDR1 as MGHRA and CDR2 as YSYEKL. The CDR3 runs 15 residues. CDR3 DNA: TGCGCCAGCAGCCTGCGGGGAGCGGGTCCAGATACGCAGTATTTT. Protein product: CASSLRGAGPDTQYF.

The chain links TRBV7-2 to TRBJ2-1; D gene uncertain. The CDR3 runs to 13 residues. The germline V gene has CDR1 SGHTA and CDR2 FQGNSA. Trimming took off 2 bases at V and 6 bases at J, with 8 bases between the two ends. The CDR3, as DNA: TGTGCCAGCAGCTTATCGGAGCCCAATGAGCAGTTCTTC. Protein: CASSLSEPNEQFF.

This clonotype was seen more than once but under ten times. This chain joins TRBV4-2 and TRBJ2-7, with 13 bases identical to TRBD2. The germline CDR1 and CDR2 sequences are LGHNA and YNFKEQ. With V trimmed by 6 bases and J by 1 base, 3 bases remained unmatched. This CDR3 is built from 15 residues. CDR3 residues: CASRRTSGSSYEQYF. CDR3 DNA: TGTGCCAGCAGGCGGACTAGCGGGAGTTCCTACGAGCAGTACTTC.

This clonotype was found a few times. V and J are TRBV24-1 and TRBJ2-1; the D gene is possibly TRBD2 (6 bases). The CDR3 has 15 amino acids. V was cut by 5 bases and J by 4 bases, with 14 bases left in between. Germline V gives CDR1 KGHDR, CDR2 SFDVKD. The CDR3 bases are TGTGCCACCAGTGGTTATCGGGAGAAGTACAATGAGCAGTTCTTC. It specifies CATSGYREKYNEQFF.

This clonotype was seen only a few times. The CDR3 region has the DNA TGTGCCAGCACAGGGGCGAACTACGAGCAGTACTTC. Its translation: CASTGANYEQYF. This rearrangement joins TRBV12-3 or TRBV12-4 to TRBJ2-7, with TRBD1 as a possible D gene (6 bases). The V gene lost 7 bases and the J gene lost 3 bases, with 10 bases spanning the gap. There are 12 residues in the CDR3.

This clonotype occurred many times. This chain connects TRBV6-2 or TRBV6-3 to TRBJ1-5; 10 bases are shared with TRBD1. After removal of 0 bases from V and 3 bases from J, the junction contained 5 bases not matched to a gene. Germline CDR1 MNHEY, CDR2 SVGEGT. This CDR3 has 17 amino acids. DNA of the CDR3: TGTGCCAGCAGTTACTCGAAAGGGACAGGGGACAATCAGCCCCAGCATTTT. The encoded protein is CASSYSKGTGDNQPQHF.

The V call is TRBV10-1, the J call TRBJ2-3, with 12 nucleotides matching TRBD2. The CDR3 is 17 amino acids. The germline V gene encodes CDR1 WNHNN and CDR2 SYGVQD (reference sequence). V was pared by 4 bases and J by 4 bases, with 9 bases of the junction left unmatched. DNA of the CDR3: TGCGCCAGCAGTGTTCCTAGCGGGAGGGCCAAGGCAGATACGCAGTATTTT. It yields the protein CASSVPSGRAKADTQYF.

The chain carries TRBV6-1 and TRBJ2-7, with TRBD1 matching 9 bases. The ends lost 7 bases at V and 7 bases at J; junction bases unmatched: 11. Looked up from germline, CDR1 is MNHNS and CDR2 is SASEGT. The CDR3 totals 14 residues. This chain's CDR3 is CASMRGTGSLEQYF. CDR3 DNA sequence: TGTGCCAGCATGAGAGGGACAGGGTCTTTGGAGCAGTACTTC.

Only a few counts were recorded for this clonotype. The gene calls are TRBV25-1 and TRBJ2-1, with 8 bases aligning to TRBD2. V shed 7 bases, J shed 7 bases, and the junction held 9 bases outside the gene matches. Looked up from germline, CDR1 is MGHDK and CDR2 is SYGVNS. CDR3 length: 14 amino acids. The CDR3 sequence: CASTQGLGVNEQFF. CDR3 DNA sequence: TGTGCCAGCACTCAGGGACTAGGTGTGAATGAGCAGTTCTTC. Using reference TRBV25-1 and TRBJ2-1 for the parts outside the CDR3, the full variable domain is EADIYQTPRYLVIGTGKKITLECSQTMGHDKMYWYQQDPGMELHLIHYSYGVNSTEKGDLSSESTVSRIRTEHFPLTLESARPSHTSQYLCASTQGLGVNEQFFGPGTRLTVL.

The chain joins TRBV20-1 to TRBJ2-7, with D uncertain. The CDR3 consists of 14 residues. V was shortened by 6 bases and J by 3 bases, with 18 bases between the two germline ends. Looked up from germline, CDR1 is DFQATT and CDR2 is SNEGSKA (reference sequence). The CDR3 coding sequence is TGCAGTGCCAGTCGGGTCGGATTATACTACGAGCAGTACTTC. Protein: CSASRVGLYYEQYF.

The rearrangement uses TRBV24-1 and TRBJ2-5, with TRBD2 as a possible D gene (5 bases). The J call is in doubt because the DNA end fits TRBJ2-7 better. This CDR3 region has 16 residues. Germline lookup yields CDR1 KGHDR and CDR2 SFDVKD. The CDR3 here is CATSHPRGSSMDEQYF. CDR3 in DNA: TGTGCCACCAGTCATCCTCGCGGGTCGTCTATGGACGAGCAGTACTTC.